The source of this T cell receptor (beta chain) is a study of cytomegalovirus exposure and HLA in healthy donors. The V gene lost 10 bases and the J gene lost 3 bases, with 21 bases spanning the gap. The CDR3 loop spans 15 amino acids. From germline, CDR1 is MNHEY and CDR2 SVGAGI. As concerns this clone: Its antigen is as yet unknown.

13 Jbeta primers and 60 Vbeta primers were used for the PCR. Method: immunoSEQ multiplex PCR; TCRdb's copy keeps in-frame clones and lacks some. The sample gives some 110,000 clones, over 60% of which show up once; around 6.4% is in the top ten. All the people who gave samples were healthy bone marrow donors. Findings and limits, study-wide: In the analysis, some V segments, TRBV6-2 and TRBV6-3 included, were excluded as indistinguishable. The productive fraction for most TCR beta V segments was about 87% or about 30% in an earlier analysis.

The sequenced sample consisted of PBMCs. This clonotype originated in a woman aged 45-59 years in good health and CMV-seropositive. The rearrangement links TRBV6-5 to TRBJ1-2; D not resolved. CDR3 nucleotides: TGTGCCACCCTCTCCGAGTCCCCGGAGGACTATGGCTACACCTTC. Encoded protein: CATLSESPEDYGYTF.